A selection of T cell receptor beta chains follows, all from one sample in a study of T cells after yellow fever vaccination. TCRdb fed the 5' RACE reads into MiXCR, producing one record per CDR3 protein. The profile shows hundreds of thousands of distinct CDR3 sequences, roughly 12% of them singletons. Sequenced material: PBMCs, taken on the day of the yellow fever booster vaccination. All receptors come from a man aged 25 to 40 who received the YFV17D yellow fever vaccine. CDR3s include the opening cysteine and the closing phenylalanine or tryptophan. A D gene is named only where the DNA matches it firmly. Some rows mark clone size as missing; the rest say once, few, many or name a class of expanded clone.

J gene: TRBJ2-2; D gene: NA; clone size: NA; V gene: TRBV7-9; CDR3 DNA: TGTGCCAGCAGCTTAGTTAAGGAGTCCGGGGAGCTGTTTTTT; CDR3 protein: CASSLVKESGELFF
J gene: TRBJ2-1; D gene: NA; clone size: NA; V gene: TRBV29-1; CDR3 DNA: TGCAGCGGCCGGGTGCCTTACAATGAGCAGTTCTTC; CDR3 protein: CSGRVPYNEQFF
J gene: TRBJ2-3; D gene: NA; clone size: NA; V gene: TRBV5-1; CDR3 DNA: TGCGCCAGCAGCTTGGAAACGGGGGGCACAGATACGCAGTATTTT; CDR3 protein: CASSLETGGTDTQYF
J gene: TRBJ1-5; D gene: NA; clone size: NA; V gene: TRBV20-1; CDR3 DNA: TGCAGTGCTAGGAAGGGCGTATATCAGCCCCAGCATTTT; CDR3 protein: CSARKGVYQPQHF
J gene: TRBJ2-2; D gene: NA; clone size: few; V gene: TRBV5-1; CDR3 DNA: TGCGCCAGCAGCTTGGATCGGATACCCACCGGGGAGCTGTTTTTT; CDR3 protein: CASSLDRIPTGELFF
J gene: TRBJ2-1; D gene: NA; clone size: few; V gene: TRBV19; CDR3 DNA: TGTGCCAGCCGCGGCGGGGGCCTCTTCCCCTACAATGAGCAGTTCTTC; CDR3 protein: CASRGGGLFPYNEQFF
J gene: TRBJ2-5; D gene: TRBD2; clone size: few; V gene: TRBV20-1; CDR3 DNA: TGCAGTGCTTCCGGGACTAGCGGGCTCTCCCAGTACTTC; CDR3 protein: CSASGTSGLSQYF
J gene: TRBJ1-2; D gene: NA; clone size: few; V gene: TRBV5-1; CDR3 DNA: TGCGCCAGCAGCTTAGGGGCCCTATCGAAGGGTACATATGGCTACACCTTC; CDR3 protein: CASSLGALSKGTYGYTF
J gene: TRBJ2-7; D gene: TRBD2; clone size: NA; V gene: TRBV20-1; CDR3 DNA: TGCAGTGCCCCTAGACTAGCCCTCACCCCCGAAGGGGAGCAGTACTTC; CDR3 protein: CSAPRLALTPEGEQYF
J gene: TRBJ2-1; D gene: TRBD2; clone size: few; V gene: TRBV12-3/TRBV12-4; CDR3 DNA: TGTGCCAGCAGTTTATATGTTGTTAGCGGGAGGCCTCTCGGGGGGGAGCAGTTCTTC; CDR3 protein: CASSLYVVSGRPLGGEQFF
J gene: TRBJ2-2; D gene: TRBD2; clone size: few; V gene: TRBV7-2; CDR3 DNA: TGTGCCAGCAGCACGACTAGCGGGAGGGCCATCGGGGAGCTGTTTTTT; CDR3 protein: CASSTTSGRAIGELFF
J gene: TRBJ1-2; D gene: NA; clone size: NA; V gene: TRBV12-3/TRBV12-4; CDR3 DNA: TGTGCCAGCAGCACAGGGACCACAAACTATGGCTACACCTTC; CDR3 protein: CASSTGTTNYGYTF
J gene: TRBJ2-1; D gene: TRBD1; clone size: NA; V gene: TRBV7-3; CDR3 DNA: TGTGCCAGCAGCTCCTCGGGACAGGTTTACAATGAGCAGTTCTTC; CDR3 protein: CASSSSGQVYNEQFF
J gene: TRBJ2-1; D gene: NA; clone size: few; V gene: TRBV6-5; CDR3 DNA: TGTGCCAGCAGTTATGTCGGGGGGCGGGAACTCTTC; CDR3 protein: CASSYVGGRELF
J gene: TRBJ1-4; D gene: NA; clone size: many; V gene: TRBV27; CDR3 DNA: TGTGCCAGCAGTTTGGCCCTTACTCGGACGGTTGAAAAACTGTTTTTT; CDR3 protein: CASSLALTRTVEKLFF